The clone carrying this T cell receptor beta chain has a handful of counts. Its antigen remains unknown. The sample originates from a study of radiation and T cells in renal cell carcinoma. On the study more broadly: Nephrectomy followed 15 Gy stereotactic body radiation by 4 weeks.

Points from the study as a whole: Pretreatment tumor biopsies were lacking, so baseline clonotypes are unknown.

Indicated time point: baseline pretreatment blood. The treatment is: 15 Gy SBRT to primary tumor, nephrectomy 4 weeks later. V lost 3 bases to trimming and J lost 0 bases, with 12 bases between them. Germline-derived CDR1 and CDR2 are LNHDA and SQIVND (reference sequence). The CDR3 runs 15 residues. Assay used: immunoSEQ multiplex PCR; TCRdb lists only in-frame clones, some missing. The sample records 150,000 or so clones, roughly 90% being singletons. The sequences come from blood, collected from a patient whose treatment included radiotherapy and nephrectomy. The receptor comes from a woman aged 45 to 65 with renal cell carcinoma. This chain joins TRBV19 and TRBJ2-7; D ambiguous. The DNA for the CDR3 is TGTGCCAGTAGTATCCTCGGGTCGAGCTCCTACGAGCAGTACTTC. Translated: CASSILGSSSYEQYF.